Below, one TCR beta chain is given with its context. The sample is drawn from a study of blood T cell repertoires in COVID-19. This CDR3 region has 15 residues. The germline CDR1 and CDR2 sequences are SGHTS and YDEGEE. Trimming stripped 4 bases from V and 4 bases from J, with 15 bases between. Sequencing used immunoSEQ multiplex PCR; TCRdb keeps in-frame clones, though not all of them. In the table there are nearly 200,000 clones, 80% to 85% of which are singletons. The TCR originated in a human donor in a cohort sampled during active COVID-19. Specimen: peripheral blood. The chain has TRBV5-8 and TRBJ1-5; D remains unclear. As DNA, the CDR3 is TGTGCCAGCAGCCCCCTAGACCGGGAAAATCAGCCCCAGCATTTT. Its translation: CASSPLDRENQPQHF.